A selection of T cell receptor beta chains follows, all from one sample in a study of cytomegalovirus exposure and HLA in healthy donors. Generated by immunoSEQ multiplex PCR, the TCRdb table keeps only in-frame clones and is missing some. The table has about 130,000 clones, about 78% seen once. Sequencing input: PBMCs. The receptors originated from a female donor in good health and CMV-seronegative. Both conserved end residues are trimmed from each CDR3. Clone sizes are given selectively: once, few, many, or a class where the clone is expanded.

v_gene	abundance	j_gene	CDR3aa
TRBV7-2	.	TRBJ2-3	ASSLGPSEPDTQY
TRBV2	.	TRBJ2-6	ASRTYISGANVLT
TRBV19	.	TRBJ2-3	ASSLRDIPGYTQY
TRBV7-2	once	TRBJ2-2	ASSSDRRYNTGELF
TRBV5-1	.	TRBJ2-5	ASAAGGAQETQY
TRBV2	.	TRBJ1-2	ATGETNYGYT
TRBV28	few	TRBJ1-1	ATLAGGTEAF
TRBV5-1	.	TRBJ2-3	ASSLGPLAGGTDTQY
TRBV15	.	TRBJ2-1	ATSTGLAGATYNEQF
TRBV7-9	.	TRBJ2-1	ASSLSLAGEDEQF
TRBV4-1	.	TRBJ1-1	ASSQVDSPYTEAF
TRBV7-8	.	TRBJ2-7	ASSLLGQPEQY
TRBV15	.	TRBJ1-6	ATRELGTGDNSPLH
TRBV15	.	TRBJ2-3	ATSAGVAEPTDTQY
TRBV5-1	.	TRBJ1-4	ASSLRGSLNEKLF
TRBV5-8	once	TRBJ1-5	ASSPRTRANSNQPQH
TRBV7-2	.	TRBJ2-5	ASSFGLAGETQY
TRBV6-5	once	TRBJ1-1	ASSLRGLGTEAF
TRBV7-2	.	TRBJ2-1	ASSLQAEQF
TRBV5-1	.	TRBJ2-4	ASSLNGLAKNIQY
TRBV5-1	.	TRBJ2-7	ASSWAGGNGEQY
TRBV5-4	.	.	ASSLKVAGVYEQY
TRBV6-4	.	TRBJ1-2	ASLTGCSHYGYT
TRBV2	.	TRBJ2-1	ASSEGQRDVLF
TRBV21-1	.	TRBJ2-3	ASSKARHSGTDTQY
TRBV7-3	.	TRBJ1-1	ASSLMAGHNTEAF
TRBV6-4	.	TRBJ2-1	ASKGSATNEQF
TRBV18	.	TRBJ2-5	ASSPSNRAETQY
TRBV5-1	once	TRBJ2-7	ASSLLGTAEYEQY
TRBV4-2	.	TRBJ1-5	ASSQISDNQPQH
TRBV7-6	once	TRBJ1-3	ASSLAGLISGNTIY
TRBV4-3	.	TRBJ2-7	ASSQTGGNEQY
TRBV7-6	few	TRBJ2-3	ASSPRSRGRDTQY
TRBV7-9	.	TRBJ2-1	ASSIHPNEQF
TRBV7-8	once	TRBJ2-3	ASSSGTGGLVTDTQY
TRBV21-1	.	TRBJ1-5	ASSKATDRVSNQPQH
TRBV5-4	.	TRBJ1-4	ASSLPGNTNEKLF
TRBV7-2	.	TRBJ2-1	ASSSPGGGRSSEQF
TRBV5-1	once	TRBJ2-5	ASSPGGGQETQY
TRBV2	.	TRBJ2-5	ASSPLAGGGETQY
TRBV5-1	few	.	ASGTSGSAYEQY
TRBV4-2	once	TRBJ2-3	ASSQESGGTDTQY
TRBV18	.	TRBJ1-5	ASSLNSPDGQPQH
TRBV28	.	TRBJ2-7	ASSPSGTGIGTYEQY
TRBV27	few	TRBJ2-2	ASSLKGTGGKVTGELF
TRBV5-4	once	TRBJ1-1	ASRGAGNTEAF
TRBV4-1	.	TRBJ2-1	ASNPTSYFNEQF
TRBV29-1	.	TRBJ2-5	SVDGGGRAPETQY
TRBV9	.	TRBJ2-7	ASSVQGQDLYEQY
TRBV2	.	TRBJ2-3	ASSDTRADTQY
TRBV7-9	.	TRBJ2-7	ASSLSEAYEQY
TRBV5-6	.	TRBJ2-4	ASSLIGGLAKNIQY
TRBV25-1	.	TRBJ1-4	ASRQGANEKLF
TRBV29-1	.	TRBJ2-5	SAFEGQGGETQY